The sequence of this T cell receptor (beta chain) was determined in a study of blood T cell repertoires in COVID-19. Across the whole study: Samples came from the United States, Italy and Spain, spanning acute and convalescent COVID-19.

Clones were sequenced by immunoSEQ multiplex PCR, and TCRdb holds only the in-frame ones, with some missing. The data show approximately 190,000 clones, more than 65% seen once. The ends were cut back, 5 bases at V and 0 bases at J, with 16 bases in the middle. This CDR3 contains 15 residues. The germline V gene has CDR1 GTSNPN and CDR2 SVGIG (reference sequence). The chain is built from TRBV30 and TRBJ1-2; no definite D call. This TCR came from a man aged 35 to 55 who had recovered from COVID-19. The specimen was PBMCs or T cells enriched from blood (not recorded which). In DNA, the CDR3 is TGTGCCTGGGAGCGGGAAAGAGCCTCTAACTATGGCTACACCTTC. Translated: CAWERERASNYGYTF. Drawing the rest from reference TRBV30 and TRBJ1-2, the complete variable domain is SQTIHQWPATLVQPVGSPLSLECTVEGTSNPNLYWYRQAAGRGLQLLFYSVGIGQISSEVPQNLSASRPQDRQFILSSKKLLLSDSGFYLCAWERERASNYGYTFGSGTRLTVV.